A single sample gave rise to the 27 T cell receptor beta chains below, sequenced in a study of T cells in localized non-small cell lung cancer. Libraries were prepared by immunoSEQ multiplex PCR; TCRdb keeps only in-frame clonotypes and omits some of them. The sample records 4,000 or so clones, roughly 29% being singletons. Material: lung tumor tissue, obtained before any cancer treatment. Receptors originate from a male donor aged 60 or older with stage III lung adenocarcinoma.

V and J are TRBV6-8 and TRBJ1-6, with 8 bases matching TRBD1. The CDR3 extends over 14 amino acids. Germline lookup yields CDR1 MNHGY and CDR2 SAAAGT. The junction had 7 bases not matched to a gene; V was cut back by 4 bases and J by 11 bases. CDR3 nucleotide sequence: TGTGCCAGCAGTTTCCAGACAGGGGAAACACCCCTCCACTTT. Translated: CASSFQTGETPLHF.

This clone was detected a few times. The chain employs TRBV11-3 and TRBJ1-1; D call uncertain. CDR3 length equals 14 residues. The V end was cut by 3 bases, the J end by 1 base, with 9 bases between. Germline assignment: CDR1 SGHNT and CDR2 YENEEA. CDR3 nucleotides: TGTGCCAGCAGCTTGGTCTCTGGGAACACTGAAGCTTTCTTT. Translating it yields CASSLVSGNTEAFF.

This clone was observed a handful of times. CDR3 sequence: CASGLGGLNYGYTF. DNA of the CDR3: TGTGCTAGTGGTTTGGGGGGGCTTAACTATGGCTACACCTTC. The chain recombines TRBV12-5 with TRBJ1-2; a possible D gene is TRBD1 (6 bases). The ends were cut back, 1 base at V and 1 base at J, with 7 bases in the middle. Germline V lookup: CDR1 LGHNT, CDR2 FRNRAP. The CDR3 is 14 residues long.

This clone has just a few counts. V usage is TRBV11-3 and J usage is TRBJ1-3; D is unresolved. Germline CDR1 SGHNT, CDR2 YENEEA. The ends were cut back, 6 bases at V and 4 bases at J, with 13 bases in the middle. The CDR3 totals 14 residues. CDR3: CASRTSEAGNTIYF. The CDR3 bases are TGTGCCAGCAGAACCAGTGAGGCGGGAAACACCATATATTTT.

Only a few counts were recorded for this clone. The rearrangement joins TRBV6-8 to TRBJ1-1; D not resolved. V was shortened by 0 bases and J by 4 bases, with 12 bases between the two germline ends. This CDR3 spans 15 amino acids. Germline V gene lookup returns CDR1 MNHGY and CDR2 SAAAGT. The CDR3 reads CASSYSIRPSTEAFF. In DNA form, the CDR3 reads TGTGCCAGCAGTTACTCGATCCGGCCCTCCACTGAAGCTTTCTTT.

This chain uses TRBV6-7 with TRBJ2-7; the D gene is possibly TRBD1 (5 bases). TRBV6-7 is filed as an ORF, its function uncertain. The CDR3 consists of 14 residues. V was cut by 7 bases and J by 3 bases, with 16 bases left in between. The CDR3 sequence: CASIQRQGLYEQYF. For the CDR3, the DNA is TGTGCCAGCATCCAAAGGCAGGGTCTCTACGAGCAGTACTTC.

This clone is labeled as medium-sized. This chain links TRBV11-3 with TRBJ1-1; 12 nucleotides match TRBD1. Germline V gene sequence: CDR1 SGHNT, CDR2 YENEEA. This CDR3 is 17 amino acids long. J gave up 5 bases and V 5 bases, and 12 bases lay outside the gene matches. The CDR3 sequence: CASSLIGGQGAGTEAFF. CDR3 sequence (DNA): TGTGCCAGCAGCCTCATCGGGGGACAGGGGGCAGGTACTGAAGCTTTCTTT.

The chain links TRBV9 to TRBJ1-1; D is ambiguous. The CDR3 runs to 15 residues. V was trimmed by 4 bases and J by 1 base, leaving 14 bases between them. In germline, CDR1 is SGDLS, CDR2 YYNGEE. The CDR3 here is CASSSGWETNTEAFF. The CDR3 DNA follows: TGTGCCAGCAGCTCGGGTTGGGAAACGAACACTGAAGCTTTCTTT.

The table lists this clone with a few counts. The gene calls are TRBV6-8 and TRBJ2-5; possible D gene TRBD2, 5 bases. V was cut by 6 bases and J by 5 bases, with 10 bases left in between. The germline V gene encodes CDR1 MNHGY and CDR2 SAAAGT. The CDR3 sequence is 12 residues long. The CDR3 here is CASSQLGETQYF. The CDR3 nucleotides are TGTGCCAGCAGCCAACTAGGGGAGACCCAGTACTTC.

V usage is TRBV7-6 and J usage is TRBJ2-2, with D perhaps matching TRBD1 or TRBD2 (5 bases each). The germline CDR1 and CDR2 sequences are SGHVS and FNYEAQ. The CDR3 is made up of 15 amino acids. Trimming shortened V by 4 bases and J by 2 bases, and 11 bases separated the two germline ends. The CDR3 sequence is CASSSGTGNTGELFF. In nucleotides, the CDR3 is TGTGCCAGCAGCTCCGGGACGGGTAACACCGGGGAGCTGTTTTTT.

This clone was detected only once. The chain combines TRBV30 with TRBJ1-2; D gene unclear. This CDR3 has 12 residues. V was pared by 5 bases and J by 2 bases, with 9 bases between. Per the germline V gene, CDR1 is GTSNPN and CDR2 is SVGIG (reference sequence). Here the CDR3 reads CAWERENYGYTF. In nucleotides, the CDR3 is TGTGCCTGGGAACGGGAAAACTATGGCTACACCTTC. Drawing the rest from reference TRBV30 and TRBJ1-2, the complete variable domain is SQTIHQWPATLVQPVGSPLSLECTVEGTSNPNLYWYRQAAGRGLQLLFYSVGIGQISSEVPQNLSASRPQDRQFILSSKKLLLSDSGFYLCAWERENYGYTFGSGTRLTVV.

The chain links TRBV19 to TRBJ1-6, with 9 bases that match TRBD1. Germline V gene data show CDR1 as LNHDA and CDR2 as SQIVND (reference sequence). Germline trimming cut 8 bases from V and 7 bases from J; bases unmatched to any gene: 12. CDR3 length: 16 residues. Here the CDR3 DNA reads TGTGCCAGTCGCCGTCCTCCGGGACAGGGAAATTCACCCCTCCACTTT. Translating gives CASRRPPGQGNSPLHF.

This clone was seen a handful of times. This chain uses TRBV6-8 with TRBJ1-3; no clear D gene. Germline V gene lookup returns CDR1 MNHGY and CDR2 SAAAGT. The CDR3 sequence is 13 residues long. Trimming cost V 0 bases and J 5 bases, with 5 bases left between them. The DNA for the CDR3 is TGTGCCAGCAGTTACTCTATGCGAAACACCATATATTTT. Translating it yields CASSYSMRNTIYF.

The chain links TRBV5-1 to TRBJ1-4, with TRBD1 identical over 8 bases. V trimming: 5 bases; J trimming: 8 bases; junction bases outside the gene matches: 11. Germline V gives CDR1 SGHRS, CDR2 YFSETQ. The CDR3 loop spans 15 amino acids. CDR3 sequence: CASSRGQDSGEKLFF. CDR3 coding DNA: TGCGCCAGCAGTAGGGGACAGGATTCAGGGGAAAAACTGTTTTTT. Full variable domain (missing parts from reference TRBV5-1 and TRBJ1-4): KAGVTQTPRYLIKTRGQQVTLSCSPISGHRSVSWYQQTPGQGLQFLFEYFSETQRNKGNFPGRFSGRQFSNSRSEMNVSTLELGDSALYLCASSRGQDSGEKLFFGSGTQLSVL.

This clone is labeled medium-sized. V usage is TRBV11-3 and J usage is TRBJ1-1; no clear D. Germline V gene lookup returns CDR1 SGHNT and CDR2 YENEEA. V lost 3 bases, J lost 0 bases, and 20 bases lay in between. CDR3 length equals 18 residues. The CDR3 loop reads CASSLSYWGGSLNTEAFF. DNA for the CDR3: TGTGCCAGCAGCTTGAGCTATTGGGGAGGAAGTTTGAACACTGAAGCTTTCTTT.

V is TRBV5-1 and J is TRBJ2-1, with 7 bases matching TRBD1. This CDR3 spans 18 amino acids. Germline V gene lookup returns CDR1 SGHRS and CDR2 YFSETQ. The trim removed 3 bases at V and 1 base at J, leaving 13 bases unmatched. The CDR3 DNA is TGCGCCAGCAGCTCCCGACCCTTGACAGGGTCTTCCTACAATGAGCAGTTCTTC. This translates into CASSSRPLTGSSYNEQFF.

This sequence joins TRBV30 and TRBJ2-5; the match to TRBD2 covers 12 bases. The V gene end was trimmed by 8 bases and the J gene end by 4 bases; junction bases not matched to a gene: 8. CDR1 and CDR2 (germline): GTSNPN, SVGIG (reference sequence). The CDR3 is 14 amino acids. Here the CDR3 DNA reads TGTGCCGGAAGACTAGCGGGGGTTGTAGAGACCCAGTACTTC. Residues: CAGRLAGVVETQYF.

This clone was observed a handful of times. The V gene is TRBV6-8, the J gene TRBJ1-5; D not certain. With 5 bases removed from V and 5 bases from J, the gap between germline ends came to 10 bases. The length of the CDR3 is 13 residues. CDR1 is MNHGY, CDR2 SAAAGT, per germline. The CDR3 loop reads CASSAEEHQPQHF. The CDR3 bases are TGTGCCAGCAGTGCGGAGGAGCATCAGCCCCAGCATTTT.

This clone occurred a few times. This rearrangement joins TRBV18 to TRBJ1-4; weak D call: TRBD1 (5 bases). The V gene lost 0 bases and the J gene lost 6 bases, with 11 bases spanning the gap. The V gene's germline CDR1 is KGHSH and CDR2 LQKENI. The CDR3 has 15 amino acids. CDR3 coding DNA: TGTGCCAGCTCACCACCGGGGGGACGGTATGAAAAACTGTTTTTT. This sequence encodes CASSPPGGRYEKLFF.

There are a few counts of this clone. The rearrangement links TRBV10-2 to TRBJ1-1; D is unresolved. CDR1 and CDR2 (germline): WSHSY, SAAADI. This CDR3 is built from 12 residues. V gave up 0 bases and J gave up 5 bases, with 4 bases separating them. For the CDR3, the DNA is TGCGCCAGCAGTGAGTCGGCTACTGAAGCTTTCTTT. Encoded protein: CASSESATEAFF.

This chain uses TRBV5-1 with TRBJ2-3; 8 bases fit TRBD2. V shed 5 bases and J 1 base; nucleotides not matched to a gene: 3. CDR3 length: 14 amino acids. In germline, CDR1 is SGHRS, CDR2 YFSETQ. CDR3 bases: TGCGCCAGCAGAAGCGGGGGCCGCACAGATACGCAGTATTTT. Amino acids: CASRSGGRTDTQYF.

The chain uses TRBV6-8 and TRBJ1-6; D remains ambiguous. The V and J ends lost 6 bases and 10 bases respectively, with 25 bases between them. Germline CDR1 MNHGY, CDR2 SAAAGT. The CDR3 loop spans 17 amino acids. The CDR3 DNA follows: TGTGCCAGCAGCGACCCGCCGGGTTCCTCCCTGCGGTCACCCCTCCACTTT. Translating gives CASSDPPGSSLRSPLHF.

This clone has a handful of counts. V gene TRBV6-8 combines with J gene TRBJ1-1; D unresolved. The CDR3 consists of 14 residues. Trimming left V 7 bases short and J 5 bases short, with 17 bases between. From germline, CDR1 is MNHGY and CDR2 SAAAGT. CDR3 sequence reads: CASIREPSGTEAFF. CDR3 DNA sequence: TGTGCCAGCATCCGGGAGCCAAGTGGAACTGAAGCTTTCTTT.

This clone occurred a few times. The chain joins TRBV6-8 to TRBJ2-2; no definite D call. This CDR3 comprises 12 residues. V gave up 7 bases and J gave up 3 bases, with 6 bases separating them. CDR1 MNHGY and CDR2 SAAAGT come from the germline V gene. The CDR3 here is CASTLYTGELFF. CDR3 DNA: TGTGCCAGCACCTTGTACACCGGGGAGCTGTTTTTT.

The gene calls are TRBV11-3 and TRBJ2-1; TRBD1 agrees at 12 bases. This CDR3 has 15 amino acids. The junction had 8 bases not matched to a gene; V was cut back by 6 bases and J by 8 bases. Germline V lookup: CDR1 SGHNT, CDR2 YENEEA. As DNA, the CDR3 is TGTGCCAGCAGATCCGGGACAGGGGGCTTCCATGAGCAGTTCTTC. As protein: CASRSGTGGFHEQFF.

The chain recombines TRBV19 with TRBJ2-2; D not certain. Trimming shortened V by 2 bases and J by 3 bases, and 10 bases separated the two germline ends. In germline, CDR1 is LNHDA, CDR2 SQIVND (reference sequence). The CDR3 consists of 15 residues. CDR3 nucleotide sequence: TGTGCCAGTAGTATAACGCTATACGACACCGGGGAGCTGTTTTTT. Amino acid sequence: CASSITLYDTGELFF.

This clone was seen only a few times. The chain employs TRBV9 and TRBJ2-7; a weak D match, TRBD1 (5 bases). Germline V gives CDR1 SGDLS, CDR2 YYNGEE. V dropped 0 bases and J dropped 2 bases, with 9 bases sitting between them. CDR3 length: 14 amino acids. The CDR3 DNA reads as TGTGCCAGCAGCGTAGGTCTAGGGGCCTACGAGCAGTACTTC. Its translation: CASSVGLGAYEQYF.